Listed below are T cell receptor beta chains from one sample, sequenced in a study of blood T cells in healthy people across ages. TCRdb processed the 5' RACE reads anew with MiXCR; each CDR3 protein has one entry. The table lists approximately 780,000 distinct CDR3 sequences, under 30% of them singletons. These records were also assigned to another study, of T cells of mothers and their children.

What was sequenced was blood. The source of these receptors is a boy aged 10-17 years in good health. Each CDR3 is given with its conserved first and last residue. The D gene is left open where the match is weak. Not all rows give a size; the values are once, few, many and, for expanded clones, a class.

TRBV10-1	TRBJ2-7	NA	NA	13	CATGQGGLNEQYF	TGCGCCACCGGACAGGGAGGGTTGAACGAGCAGTACTTC
TRBV30	TRBJ2-5	few	NA	11	CARRGGETQYF	TGTGCCCGCCGGGGTGGCGAGACCCAGTACTTC
TRBV7-3	TRBJ2-1	few	NA	15	CASSTLGGGYNEQFF	TGTGCCAGCAGCACCTTGGGGGGCGGCTACAATGAGCAGTTCTTC
TRBV12-3/TRBV12-4	TRBJ2-3	NA	NA	16	CASSFQSRGGTDMEYF	TGTGCCAGCAGTTTTCAAAGCAGGGGGGGCACAGATATGGAGTATTTT
TRBV9	TRBJ2-7	NA	NA	19	CASSEWVGPEKIVPYEQYF	TGTGCCAGCAGCGAGTGGGTGGGGCCCGAGAAGATAGTTCCCTACGAGCAGTACTTC
TRBV20-1	TRBJ2-4	few	TRBD1	14	CSASTGTGGNIQYF	TGCAGTGCTAGTACCGGGACAGGGGGCAACATTCAGTACTTC
TRBV10-3	TRBJ1-5	NA	NA	12	CAISREDQSQHF	TGTGCCATCAGTCGTGAGGATCAGTCCCAGCATTTT
TRBV5-1	TRBJ2-5	many	NA	15	CASSPDVGGAETQYF	TGCGCCAGCAGCCCGGACGTAGGGGGGGCGGAGACCCAGTACTTC
TRBV15	TRBJ1-6	NA	NA	15	CATSRSLSGSSPLHF	TGTGCCACCAGCAGATCCCTCAGCGGAAGTTCACCCCTCCACTTT
TRBV10-3	TRBJ1-4	few	TRBD1	15	CAISEGDRPNEKLFF	TGTGCCATCAGTGAGGGGGACAGGCCTAATGAAAAACTGTTTTTT
TRBV6-6	TRBJ1-3	NA	TRBD1	16	CASSYPGQGGGNTIYF	TGTGCCAGCAGTTACCCTGGACAGGGAGGTGGAAACACCATATATTTT
TRBV6-1	TRBJ1-5	NA	NA	17	CASTKGDPLYSNQPQHF	TGTGCCAGCACCAAAGGCGATCCTCTGTATAGCAATCAGCCCCAGCATTTT
TRBV3-1	TRBJ2-4	NA	NA	16	CASSQKIWLGKNIQYF	TGTGCCAGCAGCCAGAAGATATGGCTAGGCAAAAACATTCAGTACTTC
TRBV7-9	TRBJ2-7	NA	TRBD2	14	CASSFGRELGEQYF	TGTGCCAGCAGCTTCGGGCGGGAGCTGGGCGAGCAGTACTTC
TRBV20-1	TRBJ2-7	NA	NA	13	CSARGGSDYEQYF	TGCAGTGCTCGGGGTGGGTCAGACTACGAGCAGTACTTC
TRBV5-1	TRBJ1-3	NA	NA	15	CASSTDSGSGNTIYF	TGCGCCAGCTCCACCGACTCGGGCTCTGGAAACACCATATATTTT
TRBV5-1	TRBJ2-7	NA	TRBD2	14	CASRGTSGDLEQYF	TGCGCCAGTCGCGGGACTAGCGGGGATCTGGAGCAGTACTTC
TRBV6-1	TRBJ2-1	NA	TRBD2	15	CARTEEVAGYNEQLF	TGTGCCAGGACGGAGGAGGTAGCGGGCTACAATGAGCAGTTGTTC
TRBV6-5	TRBJ1-2	NA	TRBD1	15	CASSYTEQGAGGYTF	TGTGCCAGCAGTTACACAGAACAGGGGGCTGGTGGCTACACCTTC
TRBV18	TRBJ1-5	few	TRBD1	15	CASSLYRGSNQPQHF	TGTGCCAGCTCACTATACAGGGGAAGCAATCAGCCCCAGCATTTT
TRBV20-1	TRBJ2-7	NA	TRBD1	15	CSARDQKGAGYEQYF	TGCAGTGCTAGAGATCAAAAGGGGGCAGGCTACGAGCAGTACTTC
TRBV5-1	TRBJ2-5	few	TRBD2	17	CASSLPQTSGGEETQYF	TGCGCCAGCAGCTTGCCCCAAACTAGCGGGGGGGAAGAGACCCAGTACTTC
TRBV4-1	TRBJ2-5	few	NA	14	CASSPEGQRETQYF	TGCGCCAGCAGCCCAGAAGGACAGCGAGAGACCCAGTACTTC
TRBV5-1	TRBJ2-1	NA	NA	14	CASSLADDGNEQFF	TGCGCCAGCAGCTTGGCCGATGATGGGAATGAGCAGTTCTTC
TRBV20-1	TRBJ2-5	few	TRBD1	15	CSAGGGTGSSETQYF	TGCAGTGCCGGGGGTGGGACAGGGTCTTCCGAGACCCAGTACTTC
TRBV7-2	TRBJ1-1	NA	TRBD1	15	CASSLGGQVATEAFF	TGTGCCAGCAGCTTAGGGGGACAGGTTGCCACTGAAGCTTTCTTT
TRBV7-9	TRBJ2-7	NA	TRBD2	13	CASSRGLAEGQYF	TGTGCCAGCAGCCGGGGACTAGCGGAGGGGCAGTACTTC
TRBV6-5	TRBJ1-2	few	NA	14	CASSQAGRNYGYTF	TGTGCCAGCAGTCAGGCCGGGAGAAACTATGGCTACACCTTC